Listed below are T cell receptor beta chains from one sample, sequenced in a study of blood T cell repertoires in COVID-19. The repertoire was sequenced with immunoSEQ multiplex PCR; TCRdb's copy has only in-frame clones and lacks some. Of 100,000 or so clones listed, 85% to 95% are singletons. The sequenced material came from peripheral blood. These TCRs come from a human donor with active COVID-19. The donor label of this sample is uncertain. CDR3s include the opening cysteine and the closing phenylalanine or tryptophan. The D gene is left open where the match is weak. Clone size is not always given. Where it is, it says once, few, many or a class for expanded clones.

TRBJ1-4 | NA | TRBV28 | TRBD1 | CASRTDRVDEKLFF | TGTGCCAGCAGAACTGACAGGGTGGATGAAAAACTGTTTTTT
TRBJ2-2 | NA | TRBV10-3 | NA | CAIRVREDTGELFF | TGTGCCATCAGAGTCAGGGAGGACACCGGGGAGCTGTTTTTT
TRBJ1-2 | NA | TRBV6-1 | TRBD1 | CASSGTQDRGRFPGGYTF | TGTGCCAGCAGTGGAACTCAGGACAGGGGGCGGTTCCCAGGTGGCTACACCTTC
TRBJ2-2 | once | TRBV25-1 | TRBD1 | CASSDWTGGGELFF | TGTGCCAGCAGTGATTGGACAGGGGGTGGGGAGCTGTTTTTT
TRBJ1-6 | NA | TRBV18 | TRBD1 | CASSPTGGSSPLHF | TGTGCCAGCTCACCGACAGGGGGGTCGTCACCCCTCCACTTT
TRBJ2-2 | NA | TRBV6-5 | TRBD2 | CASSFGGVEGELFF | TGTGCCAGCAGTTTTGGGGGGGTTGAGGGGGAGCTGTTTTTT
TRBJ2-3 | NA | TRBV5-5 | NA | CASSLAADTQYF | TGTGCCAGCAGCTTGGCGGCAGATACGCAGTATTTT
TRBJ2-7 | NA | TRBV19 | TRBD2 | CASSHPRGGAYEQYF | TGTGCCAGTAGTCACCCGCGGGGGGGGGCCTACGAGCAGTACTTC
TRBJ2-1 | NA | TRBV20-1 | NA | CSASEQTYNEQFF | TGCAGTGCTAGTGAACAGACCTACAATGAGCAGTTCTTC
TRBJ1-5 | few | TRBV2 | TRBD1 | CASSEARTGLNQPQHF | TGTGCCAGCAGTGAAGCGCGGACAGGACTCAATCAGCCCCAGCATTTT
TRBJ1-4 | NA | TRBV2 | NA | CASSPTFPGAPTNEKLFF | TGTGCCAGCAGTCCCACCTTCCCAGGGGCCCCAACTAATGAAAAACTGTTTTTT
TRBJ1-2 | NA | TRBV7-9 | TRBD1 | CASRAEGGARSGYTF | TGTGCCAGCAGGGCCGAAGGGGGCGCAAGGAGCGGCTACACCTTC
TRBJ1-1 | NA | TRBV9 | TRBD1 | CASSLGTARDTEAFF | TGTGCCAGCAGCTTAGGGACAGCGCGGGACACTGAAGCTTTCTTT
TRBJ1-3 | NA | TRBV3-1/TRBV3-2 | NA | CASSQGYPSSGNTIYF | TGTGCCAGCAGCCAAGGATACCCGAGCTCTGGAAACACCATATATTTT
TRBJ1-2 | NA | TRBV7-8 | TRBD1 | CASSLGGQSWGGYTF | TGTGCCAGCAGCTTGGGGGGACAGAGTTGGGGTGGCTACACCTTC
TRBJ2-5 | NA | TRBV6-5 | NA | CASSLLKPGLSETQYF | TGTGCCAGCAGTTTGTTGAAGCCTGGTTTATCGGAGACCCAGTACTTC
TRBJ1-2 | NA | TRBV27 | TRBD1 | CASSTGYGYTF | TGTGCCAGCTCGACAGGGTATGGCTACACCTTC
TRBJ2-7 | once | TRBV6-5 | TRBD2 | CASTLESGGFEQYF | TGTGCCAGCACCCTCGAAAGCGGGGGGTTCGAGCAGTACTTC
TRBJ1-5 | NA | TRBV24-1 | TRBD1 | CATSDFVFRGCNQPQHF | TGTGCCACCAGTGATTTTGTTTTCAGGGGGTGCAATCAGCCCCAGCATTTT
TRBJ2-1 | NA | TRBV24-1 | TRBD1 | CATSRGTGNNEQFF | TGTGCCACCAGTCGTGGGACAGGAAACAATGAGCAGTTCTTC
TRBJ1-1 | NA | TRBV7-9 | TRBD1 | CASSSLTGTEAFF | TGTGCCAGCAGCAGCCTGACAGGGACTGAAGCTTTCTTT
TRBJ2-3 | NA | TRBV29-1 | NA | CSVEWGADTQYF | TGCAGCGTTGAATGGGGGGCAGATACGCAGTATTTT
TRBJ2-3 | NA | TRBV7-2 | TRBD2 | CASSMGLASDTQYF | TGTGCCAGCAGCATGGGACTAGCGTCCGATACGCAGTATTTT
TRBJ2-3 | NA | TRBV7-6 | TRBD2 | CASSSLAGGPRDTQYF | TGTGCCAGCAGCTCTTTAGCGGGGGGGCCGAGAGATACGCAGTATTTT
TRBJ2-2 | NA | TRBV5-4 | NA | CASSLGQNTGELFF | TGTGCCAGCAGCTTAGGACAGAACACCGGGGAGCTGTTTTTT
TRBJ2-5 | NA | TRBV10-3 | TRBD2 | CAISGGVARETQYF | TGTGCCATCAGCGGGGGGGTAGCGCGAGAGACCCAGTACTTC
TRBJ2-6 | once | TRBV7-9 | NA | CASSTGLRSGANVLTF | TGTGCCAGCAGCACAGGGCTCAGATCTGGGGCCAACGTCCTGACTTTC
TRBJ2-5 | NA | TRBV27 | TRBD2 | CASSLFGGAGETQYF | TGTGCCAGCAGTTTATTCGGGGGGGCGGGGGAGACCCAGTACTTC
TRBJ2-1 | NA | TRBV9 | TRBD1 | CASSVWDRGFKSNEQFF | TGTGCCAGCAGCGTATGGGACAGGGGGTTCAAATCCAATGAGCAGTTCTTC
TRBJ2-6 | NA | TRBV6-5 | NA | CASSPWGAGANVLTF | TGTGCCAGCAGCCCCTGGGGGGCTGGGGCCAACGTCCTGACTTTC
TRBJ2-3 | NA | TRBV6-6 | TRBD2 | CASSLVAGLSTDTQYF | TGTGCCAGCAGTCTCGTAGCGGGGCTGAGCACAGATACGCAGTATTTT
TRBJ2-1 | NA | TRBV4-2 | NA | CASSQYRQGTYNEQFF | TGTGCCAGCAGCCAGTATCGGCAGGGGACCTACAATGAGCAGTTCTTC